This T cell receptor beta chain comes out of a study of identifying expanded T cells in peripheral blood. Using immunoSEQ multiplex PCR, the repertoire was profiled, and TCRdb retains in-frame clones only, with some absent. The sample records fewer than 85,000 clones, 89% being singletons. The junction had 6 bases not matched to a gene; V was cut back by 7 bases and J by 4 bases. Germline V CDR1 and CDR2: MNHNS, SASEGT. CDR3 length equals 15 residues. This sequence joins TRBV6-1 and TRBJ2-1, with 11 positions matching TRBD2. Input material: blood. This TCR came from a person aged 18 to 75 in good health. The CDR3 region has the DNA TGTGCCAGCACGCTAGCGGGGGGCTTATACAATGAGCAGTTCTTC. This codes for CASTLAGGLYNEQFF.